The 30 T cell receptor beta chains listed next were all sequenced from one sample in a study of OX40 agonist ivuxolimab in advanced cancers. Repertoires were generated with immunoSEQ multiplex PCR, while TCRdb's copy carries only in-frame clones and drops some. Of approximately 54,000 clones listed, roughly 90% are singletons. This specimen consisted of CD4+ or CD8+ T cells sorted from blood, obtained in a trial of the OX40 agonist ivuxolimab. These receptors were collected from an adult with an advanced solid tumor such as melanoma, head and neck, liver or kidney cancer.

Written as DNA, the CDR3 is TGTGCCAGCAGTGTTACGTGGGGTGACGAGCAGTACTTC. Its translation: CASSVTWGDEQYF. This sequence joins TRBV6-5 and TRBJ2-7, with D unclear. Germline CDR1 reads MNHEY; CDR2 reads SVGAGI. With 5 bases removed from V and 5 bases from J, the gap between germline ends came to 13 bases. The CDR3 runs to 13 residues.

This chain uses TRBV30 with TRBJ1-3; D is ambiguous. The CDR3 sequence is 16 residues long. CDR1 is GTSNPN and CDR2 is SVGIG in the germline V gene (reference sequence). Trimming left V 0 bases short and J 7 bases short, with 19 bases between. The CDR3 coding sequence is TGTGCCTGGAGTGTACGGATGGGATACCCAAGGAACACCATATATTTT. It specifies CAWSVRMGYPRNTIYF.

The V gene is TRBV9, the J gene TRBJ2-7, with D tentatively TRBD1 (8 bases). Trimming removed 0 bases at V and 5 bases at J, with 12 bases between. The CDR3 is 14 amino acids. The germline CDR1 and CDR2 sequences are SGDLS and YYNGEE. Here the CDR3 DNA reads TGTGCCAGCAGCGTAGAAGCGGGACAGGACGAGCAGTACTTC. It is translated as CASSVEAGQDEQYF.

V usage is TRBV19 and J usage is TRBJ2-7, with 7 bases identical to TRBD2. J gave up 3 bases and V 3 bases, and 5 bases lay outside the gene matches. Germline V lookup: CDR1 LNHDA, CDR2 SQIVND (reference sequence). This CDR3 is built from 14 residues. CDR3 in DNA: TGTGCCAGTAGTATTGTCTCTAGCGGCTACGAGCAGTACTTC. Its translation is CASSIVSSGYEQYF.

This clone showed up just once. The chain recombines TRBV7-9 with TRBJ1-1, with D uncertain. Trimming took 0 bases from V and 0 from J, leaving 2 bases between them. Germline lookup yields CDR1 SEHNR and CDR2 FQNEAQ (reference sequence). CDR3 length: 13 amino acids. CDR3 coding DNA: TGTGCCAGCAGCTTAGCCCTGAACACTGAAGCTTTCTTT. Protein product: CASSLALNTEAFF.

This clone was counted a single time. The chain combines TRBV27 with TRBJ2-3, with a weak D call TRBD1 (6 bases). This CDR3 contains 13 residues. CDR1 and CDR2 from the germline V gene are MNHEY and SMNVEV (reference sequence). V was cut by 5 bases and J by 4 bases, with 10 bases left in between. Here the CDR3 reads CASSITGSDTQYF. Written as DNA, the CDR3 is TGTGCCAGCAGTATTACAGGGTCAGATACGCAGTATTTT.

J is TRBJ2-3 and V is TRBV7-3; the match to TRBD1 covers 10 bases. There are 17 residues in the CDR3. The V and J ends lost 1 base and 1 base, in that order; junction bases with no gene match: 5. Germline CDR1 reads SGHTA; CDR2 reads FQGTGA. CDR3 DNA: TGTGCCAGCAGCTTAATAGCAGGGACAGGGGGCACAGATACGCAGTATTTT. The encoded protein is CASSLIAGTGGTDTQYF.

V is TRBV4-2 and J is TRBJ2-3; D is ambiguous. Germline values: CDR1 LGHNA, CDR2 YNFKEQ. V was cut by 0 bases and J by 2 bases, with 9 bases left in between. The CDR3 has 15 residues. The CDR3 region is CASSQDPRDTDTQYF. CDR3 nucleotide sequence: TGTGCCAGCAGCCAAGATCCAAGGGACACAGATACGCAGTATTTT.

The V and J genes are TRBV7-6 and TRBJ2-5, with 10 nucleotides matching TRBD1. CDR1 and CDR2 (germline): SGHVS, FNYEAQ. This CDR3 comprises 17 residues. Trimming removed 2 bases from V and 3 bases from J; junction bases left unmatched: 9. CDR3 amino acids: CASSLTLGTGVEETQYF. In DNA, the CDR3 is TGTGCCAGCAGCTTAACCCTAGGGACAGGGGTTGAAGAGACCCAGTACTTC.

Written as DNA, the CDR3 is TGTGCCACCAGCAGAGATTTCGACAGGGGAGATCAGCCCCAGCATTTT. Encoded protein: CATSRDFDRGDQPQHF. The chain combines TRBV15 with TRBJ1-5; 8 positions agree with TRBD1. The CDR3 is 16 residues long. The junction had 6 bases not matched to a gene; V was cut back by 0 bases and J by 5 bases. From germline, CDR1 is LNHNV and CDR2 YYDKDF (reference sequence).

In nucleotides, the CDR3 is TGTGCCAGCAGCGTGCCCGGGACAGGGACAGATACGCAGTATTTT. Its protein is CASSVPGTGTDTQYF. V gene TRBV5-8 combines with J gene TRBJ2-3, with 9 bases fitting TRBD1. The germline V gene has CDR1 SGHTS and CDR2 YDEGEE. This CDR3 region has 15 residues. V gave up 4 bases and J gave up 3 bases; unmatched junction bases: 6.

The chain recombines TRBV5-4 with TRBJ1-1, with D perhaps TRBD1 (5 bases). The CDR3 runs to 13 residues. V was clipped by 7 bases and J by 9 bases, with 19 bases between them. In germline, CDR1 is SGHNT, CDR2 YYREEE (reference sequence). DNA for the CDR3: TGTGCCAGCTTATTTTCCGGGGACGGGAAAGCTTTCTTT. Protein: CASLFSGDGKAFF. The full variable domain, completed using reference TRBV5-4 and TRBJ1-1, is ETGVTQSPTHLIKTRGQQVTLRCSSQSGHNTVSWYQQALGQGPQFIFQYYREEENGRGNFPPRFSGLQFPNYSSELNVNALELDDSALYLCASLFSGDGKAFFGQGTRLTVV.

CDR3 residues: CASSSSGQGYQETQYF. For the CDR3, the DNA is TGTGCCAGCAGCTCTTCGGGACAGGGGTACCAAGAGACCCAGTACTTC. The chain joins TRBV5-6 to TRBJ2-5, with 10 bases matching TRBD1. Germline trimming cut 3 bases from V and 0 bases from J; bases unmatched to any gene: 5. Germline loops: CDR1 SGHDT, CDR2 YYEEEE. The CDR3 sequence is 16 residues long.

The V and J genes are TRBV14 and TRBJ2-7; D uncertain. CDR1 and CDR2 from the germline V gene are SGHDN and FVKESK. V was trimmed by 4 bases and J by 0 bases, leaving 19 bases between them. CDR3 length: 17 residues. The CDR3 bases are TGTGCCAGCAGCCCCGATAGTAGCATGATAAGCTCCTACGAGCAGTACTTC. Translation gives CASSPDSSMISSYEQYF.

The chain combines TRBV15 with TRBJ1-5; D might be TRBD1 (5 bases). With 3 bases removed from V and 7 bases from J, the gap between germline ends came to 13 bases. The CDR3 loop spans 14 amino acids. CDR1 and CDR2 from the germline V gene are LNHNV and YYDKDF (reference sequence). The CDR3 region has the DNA TGTGCCACCAGCAGTTTTGGGGGGGGGCAGCCCCAGCATTTT. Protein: CATSSFGGGQPQHF.

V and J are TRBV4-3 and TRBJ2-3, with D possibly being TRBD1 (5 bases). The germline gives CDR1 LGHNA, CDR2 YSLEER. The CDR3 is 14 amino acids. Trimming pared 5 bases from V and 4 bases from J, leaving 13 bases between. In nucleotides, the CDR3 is TGCGCCAGCAGCGCGTTGGGGCCCCCAGATACGCAGTATTTT. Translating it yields CASSALGPPDTQYF.

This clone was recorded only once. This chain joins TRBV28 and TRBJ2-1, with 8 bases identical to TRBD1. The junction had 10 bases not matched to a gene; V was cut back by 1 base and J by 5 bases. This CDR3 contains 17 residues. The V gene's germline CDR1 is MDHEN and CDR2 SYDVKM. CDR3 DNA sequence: TGTGCCAGCAGTTTATATCCGAGACCGACAGGGGACAATGAGCAGTTCTTC. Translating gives CASSLYPRPTGDNEQFF.

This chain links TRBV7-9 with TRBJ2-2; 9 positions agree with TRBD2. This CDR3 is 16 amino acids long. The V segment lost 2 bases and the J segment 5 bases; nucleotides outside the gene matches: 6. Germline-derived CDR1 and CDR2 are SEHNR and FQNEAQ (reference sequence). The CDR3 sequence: CASSLPAGGPTGELFF. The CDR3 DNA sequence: TGTGCCAGCAGCTTACCTGCGGGAGGGCCAACCGGGGAGCTGTTTTTT.

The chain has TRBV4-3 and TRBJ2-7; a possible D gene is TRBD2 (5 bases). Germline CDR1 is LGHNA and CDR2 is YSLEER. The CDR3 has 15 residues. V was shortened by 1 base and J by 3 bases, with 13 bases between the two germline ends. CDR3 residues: CASSQGESTLYEQYF. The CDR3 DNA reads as TGCGCCAGCAGCCAAGGGGAGTCCACGCTCTACGAGCAGTACTTC.

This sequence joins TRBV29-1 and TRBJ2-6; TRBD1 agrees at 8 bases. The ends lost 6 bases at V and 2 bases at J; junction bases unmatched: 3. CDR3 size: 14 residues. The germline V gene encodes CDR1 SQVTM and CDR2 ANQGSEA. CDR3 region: CSVDRVAGANVLTF. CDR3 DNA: TGCAGCGTGGACAGGGTGGCTGGGGCCAACGTCCTGACTTTC.

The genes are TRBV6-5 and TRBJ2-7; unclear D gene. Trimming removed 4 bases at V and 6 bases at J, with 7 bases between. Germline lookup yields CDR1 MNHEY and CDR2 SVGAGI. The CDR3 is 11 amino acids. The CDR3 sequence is CASSLGSEQYF. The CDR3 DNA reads TGTGCCAGCAGTTTGGGTAGCGAGCAGTACTTC.

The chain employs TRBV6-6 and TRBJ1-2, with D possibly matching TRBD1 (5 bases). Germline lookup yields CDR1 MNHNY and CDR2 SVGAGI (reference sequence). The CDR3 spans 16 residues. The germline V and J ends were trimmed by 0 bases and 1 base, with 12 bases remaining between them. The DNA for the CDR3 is TGTGCCAGCAGTTACTCGATGGCAGGGATTAACTATGGCTACACCTTC. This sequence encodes CASSYSMAGINYGYTF.

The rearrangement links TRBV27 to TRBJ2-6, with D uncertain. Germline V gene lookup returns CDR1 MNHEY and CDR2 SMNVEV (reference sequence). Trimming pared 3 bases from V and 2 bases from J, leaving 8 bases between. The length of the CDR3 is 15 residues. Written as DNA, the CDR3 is TGTGCCAGCAGTTTTATCCCCCCTGGGGCCAACGTCCTGACTTTC. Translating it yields CASSFIPPGANVLTF.

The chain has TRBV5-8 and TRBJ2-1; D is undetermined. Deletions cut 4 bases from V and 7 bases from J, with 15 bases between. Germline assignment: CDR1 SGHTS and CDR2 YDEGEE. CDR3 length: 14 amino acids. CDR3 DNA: TGTGCCAGCAGCCTGCTAAGGTATAAGAATGAGCAGTTCTTC. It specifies CASSLLRYKNEQFF.

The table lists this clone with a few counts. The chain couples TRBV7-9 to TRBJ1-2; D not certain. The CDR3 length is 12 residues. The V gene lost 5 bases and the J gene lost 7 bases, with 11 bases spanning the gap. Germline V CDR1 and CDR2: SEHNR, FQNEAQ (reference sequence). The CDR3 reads CASSKDASGYTF. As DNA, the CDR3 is TGTGCCAGCAGCAAAGATGCGTCTGGCTACACCTTC.

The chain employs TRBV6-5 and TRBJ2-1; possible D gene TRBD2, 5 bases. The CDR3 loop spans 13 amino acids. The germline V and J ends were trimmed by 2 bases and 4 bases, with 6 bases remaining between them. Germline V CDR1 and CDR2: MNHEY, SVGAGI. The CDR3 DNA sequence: TGTGCCAGCAGTTACGGAGGATACAATGAGCAGTTCTTC. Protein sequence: CASSYGGYNEQFF.

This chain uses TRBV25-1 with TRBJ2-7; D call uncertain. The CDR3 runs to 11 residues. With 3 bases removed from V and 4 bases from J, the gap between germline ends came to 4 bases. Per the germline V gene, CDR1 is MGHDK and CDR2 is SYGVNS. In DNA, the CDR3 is TGTGCCAGCAGTGATTGGTACGAGCAGTACTTC. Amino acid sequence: CASSDWYEQYF.

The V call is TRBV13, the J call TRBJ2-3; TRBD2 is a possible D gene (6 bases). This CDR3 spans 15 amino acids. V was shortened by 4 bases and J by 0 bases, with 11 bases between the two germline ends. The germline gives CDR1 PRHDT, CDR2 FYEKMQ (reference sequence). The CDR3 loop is CASSSNSGSTDTQYF. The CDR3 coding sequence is TGTGCCAGCAGCTCGAATAGCGGAAGCACAGATACGCAGTATTTT.

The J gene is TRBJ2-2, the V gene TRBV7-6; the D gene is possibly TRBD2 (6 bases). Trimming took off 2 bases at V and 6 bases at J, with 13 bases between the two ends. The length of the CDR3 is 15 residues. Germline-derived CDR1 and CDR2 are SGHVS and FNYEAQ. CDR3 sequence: CASSLWGEGAGELFF. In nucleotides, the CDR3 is TGTGCCAGCAGCTTATGGGGGGAAGGGGCCGGGGAGCTGTTTTTT.

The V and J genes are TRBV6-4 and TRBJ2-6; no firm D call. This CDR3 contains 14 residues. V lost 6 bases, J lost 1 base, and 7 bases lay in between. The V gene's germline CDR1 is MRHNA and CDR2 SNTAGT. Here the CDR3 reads CASSERSGANVLTF. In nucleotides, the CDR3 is TGTGCCAGCAGCGAGAGGTCTGGGGCCAACGTCCTGACTTTC.